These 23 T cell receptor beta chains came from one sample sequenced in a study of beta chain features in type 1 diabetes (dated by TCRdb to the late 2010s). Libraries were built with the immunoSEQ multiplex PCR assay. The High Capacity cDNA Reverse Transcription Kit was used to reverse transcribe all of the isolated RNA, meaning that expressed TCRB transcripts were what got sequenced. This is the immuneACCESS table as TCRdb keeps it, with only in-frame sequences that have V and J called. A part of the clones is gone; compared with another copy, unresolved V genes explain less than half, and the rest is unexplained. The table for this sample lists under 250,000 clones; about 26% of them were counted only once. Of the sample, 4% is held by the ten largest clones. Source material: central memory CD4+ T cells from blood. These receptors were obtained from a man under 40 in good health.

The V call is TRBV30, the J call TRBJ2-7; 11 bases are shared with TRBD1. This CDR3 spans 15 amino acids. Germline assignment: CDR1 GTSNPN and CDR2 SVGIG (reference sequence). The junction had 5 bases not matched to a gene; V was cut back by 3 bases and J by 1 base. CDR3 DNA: TGTGCCTGGAGCGAGGGGACAGGGGGTTCCTACGAGCAGTACTTC. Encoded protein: CAWSEGTGGSYEQYF.

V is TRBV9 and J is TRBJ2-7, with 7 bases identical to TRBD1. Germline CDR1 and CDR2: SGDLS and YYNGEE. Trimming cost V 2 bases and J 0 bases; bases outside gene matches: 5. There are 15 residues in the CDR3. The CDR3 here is CASSVHRDSSYEQYF. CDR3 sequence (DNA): TGTGCCAGCAGCGTCCACCGGGACAGCTCCTACGAGCAGTACTTC.

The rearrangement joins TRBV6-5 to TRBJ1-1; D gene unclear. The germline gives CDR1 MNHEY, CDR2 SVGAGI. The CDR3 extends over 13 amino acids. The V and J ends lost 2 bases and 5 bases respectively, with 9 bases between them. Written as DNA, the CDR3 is TGTGCCAGCAGTTACCGTGCATGGACTGAAGCTTTCTTT. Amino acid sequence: CASSYRAWTEAFF.

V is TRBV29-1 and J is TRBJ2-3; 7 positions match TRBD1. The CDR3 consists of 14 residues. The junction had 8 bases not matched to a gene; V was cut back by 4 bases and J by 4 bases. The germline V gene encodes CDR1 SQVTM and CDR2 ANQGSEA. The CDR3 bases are TGCAGCGTTGTACAGGGGCTCCCGTCAGATACGCAGTATTTT. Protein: CSVVQGLPSDTQYF.

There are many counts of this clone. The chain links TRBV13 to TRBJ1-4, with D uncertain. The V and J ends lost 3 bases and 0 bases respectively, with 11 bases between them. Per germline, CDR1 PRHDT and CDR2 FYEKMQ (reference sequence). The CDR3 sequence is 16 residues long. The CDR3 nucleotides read TGTGCCAGCAGCTTGGGCCCGGCCTCAACTAATGAAAAACTGTTTTTT. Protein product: CASSLGPASTNEKLFF.

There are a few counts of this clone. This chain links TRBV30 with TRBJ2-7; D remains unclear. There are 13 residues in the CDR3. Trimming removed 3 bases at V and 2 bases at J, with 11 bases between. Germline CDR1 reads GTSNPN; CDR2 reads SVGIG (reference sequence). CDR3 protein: CAWRPRTPYEQYF. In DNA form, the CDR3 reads TGTGCCTGGAGGCCCCGGACCCCCTACGAGCAGTACTTC.

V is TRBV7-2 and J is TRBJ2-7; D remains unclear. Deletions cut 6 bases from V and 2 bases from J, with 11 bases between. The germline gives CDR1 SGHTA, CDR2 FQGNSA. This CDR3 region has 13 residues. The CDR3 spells CASSTGWAYEQYF. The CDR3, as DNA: TGTGCCAGCAGTACCGGGTGGGCCTACGAGCAGTACTTC.

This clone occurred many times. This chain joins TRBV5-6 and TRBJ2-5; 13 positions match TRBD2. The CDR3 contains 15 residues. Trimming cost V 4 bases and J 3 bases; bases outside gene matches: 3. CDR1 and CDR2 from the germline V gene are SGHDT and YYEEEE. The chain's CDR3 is CASSPGLAGKETQYF. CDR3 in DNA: TGTGCCAGCAGCCCGGGACTAGCGGGAAAAGAGACCCAGTACTTC.

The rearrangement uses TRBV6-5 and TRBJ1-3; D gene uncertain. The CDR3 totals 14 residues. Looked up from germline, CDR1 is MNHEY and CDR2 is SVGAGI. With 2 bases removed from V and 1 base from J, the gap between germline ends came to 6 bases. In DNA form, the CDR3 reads TGTGCCAGCAGTTACGATGCGTCTGGAAACACCATATATTTT. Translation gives CASSYDASGNTIYF.

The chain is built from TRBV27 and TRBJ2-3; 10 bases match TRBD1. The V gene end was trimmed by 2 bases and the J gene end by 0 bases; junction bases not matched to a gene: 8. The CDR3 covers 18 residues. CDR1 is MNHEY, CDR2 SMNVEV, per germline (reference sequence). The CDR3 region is CASSLRTGGISSTDTQYF. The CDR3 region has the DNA TGTGCCAGCAGTTTAAGGACAGGGGGAATTTCTAGCACAGATACGCAGTATTTT.

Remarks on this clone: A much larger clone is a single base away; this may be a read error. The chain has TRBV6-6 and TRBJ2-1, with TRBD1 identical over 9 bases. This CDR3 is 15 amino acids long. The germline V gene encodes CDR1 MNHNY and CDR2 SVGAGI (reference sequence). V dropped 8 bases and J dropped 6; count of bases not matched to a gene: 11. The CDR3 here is CASGSGQGRGNEQFF. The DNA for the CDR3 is TGTGCCAGCGGTTCGGGACAGGGACGGGGCAATGAGCAGTTCTTC.

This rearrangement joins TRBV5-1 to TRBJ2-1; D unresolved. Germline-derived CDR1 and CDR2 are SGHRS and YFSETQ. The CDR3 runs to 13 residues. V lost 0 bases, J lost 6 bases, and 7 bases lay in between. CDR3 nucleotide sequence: TGCGCCAGCAGCTTGGTTGTCGGCAATGAGCAGTTCTTC. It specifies CASSLVVGNEQFF. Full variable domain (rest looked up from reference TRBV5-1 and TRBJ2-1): KAGVTQTPRYLIKTRGQQVTLSCSPISGHRSVSWYQQTPGQGLQFLFEYFSETQRNKGNFPGRFSGRQFSNSRSEMNVSTLELGDSALYLCASSLVVGNEQFFGPGTRLTVL.

The DNA of the CDR3 is TGCAGCGTAAGGGACAGCCGAGATAATTCACCCCTCCACTTT. Translation: CSVRDSRDNSPLHF. The chain joins TRBV29-1 to TRBJ1-6; TRBD1 agrees at 7 bases. J gave up 5 bases and V 6 bases, and 7 bases lay outside the gene matches. Germline CDR1 and CDR2: SQVTM and ANQGSEA. The CDR3 covers 14 residues.

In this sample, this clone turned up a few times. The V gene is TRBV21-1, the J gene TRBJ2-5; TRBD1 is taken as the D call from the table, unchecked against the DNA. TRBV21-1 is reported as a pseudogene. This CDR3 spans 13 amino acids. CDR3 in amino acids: CASSKRTQGVRYF. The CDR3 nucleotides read TGTGCCAGCAGCAAAAGGACACAGGGAGTACGGTACTTC.

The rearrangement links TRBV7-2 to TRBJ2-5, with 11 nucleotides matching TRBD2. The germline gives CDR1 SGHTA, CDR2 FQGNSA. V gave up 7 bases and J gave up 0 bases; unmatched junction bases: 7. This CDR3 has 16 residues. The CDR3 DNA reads TGTGCCAGCACCGAGACTAGCGGGGCGTACCAAGAGACCCAGTACTTC. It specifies CASTETSGAYQETQYF.

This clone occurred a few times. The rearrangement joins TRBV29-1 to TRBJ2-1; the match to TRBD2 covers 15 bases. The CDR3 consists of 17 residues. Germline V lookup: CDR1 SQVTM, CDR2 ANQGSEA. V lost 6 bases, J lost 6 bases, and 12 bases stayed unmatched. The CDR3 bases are TGCAGCGTCCAACGACCTCCGGGACTAGCGGGAGGCAATGAGCAGTTCTTC. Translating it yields CSVQRPPGLAGGNEQFF.

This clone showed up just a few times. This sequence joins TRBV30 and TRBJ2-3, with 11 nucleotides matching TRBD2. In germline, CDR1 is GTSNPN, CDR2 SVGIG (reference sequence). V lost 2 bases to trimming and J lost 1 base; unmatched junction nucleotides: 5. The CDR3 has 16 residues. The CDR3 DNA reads TGTGCCTGGAGTTCCTCGGGACTAGCGGGCACAGATACGCAGTATTTT. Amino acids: CAWSSSGLAGTDTQYF.

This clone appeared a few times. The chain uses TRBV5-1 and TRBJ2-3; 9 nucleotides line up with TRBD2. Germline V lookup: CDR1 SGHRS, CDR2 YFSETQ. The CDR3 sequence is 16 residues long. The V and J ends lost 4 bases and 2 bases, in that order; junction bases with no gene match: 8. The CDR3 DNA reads TGCGCCAGCAGCAGCCCCCCTAGCGGGAACACAGATACGCAGTATTTT. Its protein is CASSSPPSGNTDTQYF.

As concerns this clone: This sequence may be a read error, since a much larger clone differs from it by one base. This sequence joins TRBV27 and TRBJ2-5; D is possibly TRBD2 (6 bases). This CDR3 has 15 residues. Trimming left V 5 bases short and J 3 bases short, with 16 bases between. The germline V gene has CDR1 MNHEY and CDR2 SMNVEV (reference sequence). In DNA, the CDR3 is TGTGCCAGCAGTATGTACGGGAGACATGAAGAGACCCAGTACTTC. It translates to CASSMYGRHEETQYF.

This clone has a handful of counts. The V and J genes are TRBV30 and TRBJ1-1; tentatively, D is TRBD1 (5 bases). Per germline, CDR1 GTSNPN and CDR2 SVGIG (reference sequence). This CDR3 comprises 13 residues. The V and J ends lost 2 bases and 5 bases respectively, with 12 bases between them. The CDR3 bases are TGTGCCTGGAGTTCCTTACGGGGGACTGAAGCTTTCTTT. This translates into CAWSSLRGTEAFF.

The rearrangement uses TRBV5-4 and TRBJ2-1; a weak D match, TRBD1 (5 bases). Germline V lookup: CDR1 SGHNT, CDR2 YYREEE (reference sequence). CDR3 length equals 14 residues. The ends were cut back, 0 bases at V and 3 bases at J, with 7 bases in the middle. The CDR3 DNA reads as TGTGCCAGCAGCTTGGTAACAGGCTACAATGAGCAGTTCTTC. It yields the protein CASSLVTGYNEQFF.

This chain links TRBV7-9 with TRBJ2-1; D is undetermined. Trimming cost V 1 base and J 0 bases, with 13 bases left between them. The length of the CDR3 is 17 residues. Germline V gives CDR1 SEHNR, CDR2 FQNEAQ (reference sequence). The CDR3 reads CASSLGMAESSYNEQFF. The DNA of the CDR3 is TGTGCCAGCAGCTTAGGGATGGCGGAGAGCTCCTACAATGAGCAGTTCTTC.

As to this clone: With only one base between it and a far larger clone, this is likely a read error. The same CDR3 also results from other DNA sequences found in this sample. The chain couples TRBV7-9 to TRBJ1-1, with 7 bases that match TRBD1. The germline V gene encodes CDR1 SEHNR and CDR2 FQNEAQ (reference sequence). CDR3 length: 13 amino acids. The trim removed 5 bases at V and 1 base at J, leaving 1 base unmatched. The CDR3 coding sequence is TGTGCCAGCAGCCGACAGGGGAACACTGAAGCTTTCTTT. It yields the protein CASSRQGNTEAFF.